Here is one T cell receptor (beta chain) with its context. Its antigen specificity is not known. Per-base qualities were not stored, and no clone one base away is much larger. In the same sample, other DNA sequences code for this CDR3. The library was prepared using the immunoSEQ multiplex PCR assay. For the multiplex PCR, a mixture combining 60 forward primers for TCR Vbeta segments and 13 reverse primers for TCR Jbeta segments was used. Amplification of the CDR3 region of rearranged TCR beta genes was performed with a multiplex PCR assay on genomic DNA. On the Illumina HiSeq System, the amplified TCR beta libraries were sequenced as 87-base-pair reads. From the authors' description of their analysis: A later analysis tallied 75 million to 95 million unique TCR beta chains across the 666 repertoires, and about 10 million of those chains were shared by two or more donors. Raw reads were error-corrected and collapsed into unique sequences with a nearest-neighbor algorithm that merged closely related sequences to remove PCR and sequencing errors. To assign V, D and J gene segments, CDR3 sequences were aligned to IMGT reference sequences. For a sequence to be retained, a match of at least six nucleotides to both a V gene segment and a J gene segment was required. Rearrangements were called productive when the CDR3 lacked stop codons and stayed in frame with V and J; all others were non-productive. CDR3 was defined by IMGT convention, running from the second conserved V-encoded cysteine to the conserved J-encoded phenylalanine. Sequences without an unambiguous match to a single V gene segment were excluded from the earlier analysis of approximately 560 of the donors. An earlier analysis of a few hundred of the donors classified V segments as functional when productive rearrangements were above 56.7% and as segregating when the standard deviation between donors was above 5%. A statistical classification framework was developed to diagnose cytomegalovirus status using the catalog of TCR beta chain sequences. In a later analysis, V and J genes were assigned by comparing TCR nucleotide sequences against IMGT/GENE-DB human TR gene sequences. A later analysis assigned CDR3 sequences and most-parsimonious VDJ recombination scenarios with the TCRdist pipeline. In a later analysis, each TCR beta chain was defined by its CDR3 amino acid sequence together with its V-gene family, and reads without a unique V-gene family were excluded. A later analysis removed 500 to 650 highly shared, low-generation-probability nucleotide sequences to deal with suspected cross-contamination and a sequencing artifact. For each public chain, a later analysis derived a clonal expansion index from normalized ranks of inferred template counts within each repertoire. A later analysis computed generation probabilities with a VDJ recombination model fitted to out-of-frame rearrangements, and checked the results against IGoR. Hypergeometric tests were used in a later analysis to score TCR-TCR, TCR-HLA and TCR-CMV co-occurrence, with a repertoire-size bias correction applied to the TCR pairs. A later analysis estimated false discovery rates by permuting HLA or CMV assignments 20 times. In a later analysis, co-occurring TCRs were grouped using DBSCAN, and TCRdist sequence similarity was added for clustering within HLA-allele-positive subsets. Repertoires with fewer than 30,000 or more than 120,000 public chains were left out of co-occurrence clustering, as were five repertoires with anomalous nucleotide sharing. As stored in TCRdb, this immuneACCESS dataset retains in-frame rearrangements with V and J assigned. A fraction of the clones does not appear; measured against another copy, unresolved V genes explain less than half of the discrepancy, and the remainder lacks a known reason. D and trimming were read from the DNA, whereas the V and J calls and clone size are those reported in that table. Within this sample are roughly 170,000 clones, with around 78% of them counted one time only. Of the sample, approximately 0.76% falls within the top ten clones.

Per the germline V gene, SGDLS is the CDR1 and YYNGEE is the CDR2. Trimming accounts for 1 base at V and 5 bases at J, while the number of junction bases matched to no gene is 0. Taken from cysteine to phenylalanine, the CDR3 has 14 residues. The CDR3 DNA has 42 bases and is translated from base 1. This sample was included in a study of cytomegalovirus exposure and HLA in healthy donors (dated by TCRdb to 2016 to 2017). About the full investigation: In an earlier analysis of around 540 of the donors, under 300 Gb of sequence data and just under 120 million unique TCR beta sequences from 180 million or so T cells were reported. Roughly 5 DR-DQ haplotypes were handled as single units for association and clustering because linkage in the cohort was strong. Using immunosequencing, the study profiled T cell repertoires from 550 to 750 subjects and related those repertoires to cytomegalovirus serostatus. HLA typing covered class I and class II loci at four-digit resolution. A later genetic analysis used genome-wide SNP genotypes for about three fifths of the 666 donors, treating that subset as a discovery cohort. A later analysis re-analyzed previously published TCR beta repertoires from hundreds of donors and added high-resolution HLA genotyping to study TCR occurrence patterns. Along with the approximately 670-subject first cohort, a separate validation cohort of some 130 different subjects was used. Among the roughly 380 genotyped donors, around 81% belonged to the genetic ancestry cluster associated with self-reported Caucasian donors. All discovery cohort repertoires had been generated using a single sequencing platform. The aim of the study was to test whether cataloging public T cell receptors could identify signatures of past pathogen exposure. Around 320 gigabases of sequencing data and approximately 93 million unique TCR sequences were included in an early release covering about 600 HLA-typed donors. High-throughput TCR immunosequencing, statistical association of individual TCRs with disease status, and machine learning were combined to predict cytomegalovirus infection status. Donor age, sex, ethnicity and CMV serostatus were compiled alongside the repertoire data. The number of donors typed differed by locus, with roughly 620-630 for A, B, C, DRB1 and DQB1, over 500 for DQA1, approximately 580 for DPA1, and 472 for DPB1. An earlier analysis of 587 of the donors used high-throughput TCR beta sequencing to judge whether each TCR beta V gene segment behaved as functional or pseudogenic. Rather than using new phenotypic data, the later analysis identified candidate immune exposures from TCR beta sequences and from how often those sequences occurred across donors. Among roughly 400 genotyped donors of the cohort, an average of about 240,000 unique TCR beta nucleotide sequences were sequenced per donor, 15% to 20% of them non-productive.

The cohort consisted of 670 or so healthy bone marrow donors. Cohort members were all nominally healthy when sampled, although unrecorded immune exposures were likely present. The donor was CMV seronegative and was included in the group of around 320 seronegative cohort members. A peripheral blood sample was provided by each donor, and peripheral blood mononuclear cells were used for TCR beta sequencing. Genomic DNA extraction from the blood cell samples was performed with the Qiagen DNeasy Blood Extraction Kit. General findings and caveats noted by the study authors: Because counts were too low, roughly 16 rarely observed V segments, including chromosome 9 orphons, were left out of the earlier analysis of approximately 580 of the donors. Because HLA typing was unavailable for some donors at each locus, only the typed subset was used in association tests. Compared with equally common non-associated chains, HLA-associated TCR beta chains in a later analysis were more clonally expanded and had lower generation probabilities. According to a later analysis, most CMV-associated TCR beta chains appeared to be HLA-restricted, and the HLA associations seemed to be driven largely by CMV exposure. In this cohort, only TCR beta chains were sequenced, and detectable features were limited by the absence of alpha or paired-chain data. The classifier was reported to diagnose cytomegalovirus status with high specificity and sensitivity in both the original cohort and the validation cohort. Several of the top co-occurrence clusters appeared to be linked to parvovirus B19, influenza, CMV and Epstein-Barr virus, according to a later analysis. At a false discovery rate of 0.05, a later analysis linked around 17,000 TCR beta sequences to specific HLA alleles. A cluster of highly shared sequence variants was judged likely to represent a technical artifact of the sequencing pipeline. Strong co-occurrence of HLA alleles, especially DR and DQ, made assigning TCR associations to individual alleles difficult. A later genetic analysis reported fewer N-insertions in productive TCRs among donors in an Asian-associated ancestry cluster than the approximately 670-donor mean. Most TCR sequences were observed very rarely across donors, whereas some public TCRs were present in many individuals. Correlated functional status among segregating V segments might reflect linkage disequilibrium, but an unknown experimental factor could not be ruled out. The only immune exposure information available for the cohort was CMV serostatus. In a later analysis, the rate of TCR association differed among HLA loci, with DRB1 alleles having the most associated TCRs and HLA-C alleles having the fewest. V-gene and J-gene trimming of TCR beta chains was associated with a missense DCLRE1C variant in a later genetic analysis, and the association was replicated in an independent cohort. Some IMGT-functional V segments, including TRBV6-2 and TRBV6-3, could not be distinguished by the 87-base-pair reads and were therefore excluded. Presence/absence analyses assumed roughly uniform sequencing depth across donors, an assumption that may not hold. The study listed 150 to 200 TCR beta chains as associated with cytomegalovirus. Three of the identified cytomegalovirus-associated TCR beta chains were confirmed in vitro to be specific for cytomegalovirus antigens. A further reported finding was that TCR beta sequences accurately predicted the HLA-A and HLA-B alleles for most subjects in the first cohort. According to the authors, the approach could potentially be generalized to other disease states and immunological phenotypes. An earlier analysis of approximately 540 of the donors showed that most TCR beta V segments appeared in productive rearrangements either about 87% or about 30% of the time, which broadly matched IMGT annotations.

The chain employs TRBV9 and TRBJ2-5; 12 central nucleotides agree with TRBD2. Specimen: PBMCs. The receptor was isolated from a female donor in good health and CMV-seronegative. Read as DNA, the sequence is TGTGCCAGCAGCGTAACTAGCGGGAGGGAGACCCAGTACTTC. Protein translation: CASSVTSGRETQYF.